Listed here are 4 T cell receptor beta chains from one sample, sequenced in a study of CD8 T cells in Susac syndrome. RNA, at about 0.5 to 1 ug, was reverse transcribed with random hexamers. Each CDR3 protein is one row after TCRdb ran MiXCR on the immunoSEQ multiplex PCR reads. The data contain about 120,000 distinct CDR3 sequences, around 90% of them singletons. Sequenced sample: CD8+ T cells from PBMCs. The source of these receptors is a human donor in good health.

This chain joins TRBV12-3 or TRBV12-4 and TRBJ1-2, with D possibly matching TRBD1 (5 bases). The CDR3 length is 12 residues. The V gene lost 7 bases and the J gene lost 11 bases, with 17 bases spanning the gap. The CDR3 here is CASTPGGGWYTF. The DNA for the CDR3 is TGTGCCAGCACCCCGGGGGGGGGATGGTACACCTTC.

In its sample, this clonotype was seen a few times. The V call is TRBV20-1, the J call TRBJ2-5, with a weak D call TRBD1 (6 bases). Trimming left V 2 bases short and J 3 bases short, with 10 bases between. Germline V gives CDR1 DFQATT, CDR2 SNEGSKA (reference sequence). The CDR3 sequence is 13 residues long. The CDR3 protein is CSARRTAKETQYF. DNA for the CDR3: TGCAGTGCTAGACGGACAGCAAAAGAGACCCAGTACTTC.

The genes are TRBV5-8 and TRBJ1-2; 7 bases map to TRBD1. V was clipped by 0 bases and J by 8 bases; unmatched bases: 13. The germline V gene has CDR1 SGHTS and CDR2 YDEGEE. The CDR3 length is 16 residues. CDR3 residues: CASSLAEGAKVAGYTF. CDR3 DNA: TGTGCCAGCAGCTTGGCCGAGGGGGCGAAGGTTGCGGGCTACACCTTC.

CDR3 protein: CASSPRAFLEAYEQYF. The CDR3 DNA sequence: TGTGCCAGCAGCCCTCGGGCCTTCCTCGAGGCCTACGAGCAGTACTTC. The J gene is TRBJ2-7, the V gene TRBV27; the D is unclear. Germline CDR1 is MNHEY and CDR2 is SMNVEV (reference sequence). V shed 6 bases and J shed 2 bases, with 20 bases lying between them. The length of the CDR3 is 16 residues.